The 23 T cell receptor beta chains below come from one sample, sequenced in a study of human T cells and chemical hapten exposure. The time point: pre-sensitization, week 0. Indicated treatment: therapeutic diphenylcyclopropenone sensitization with weekly scalp DPC. TCRdb redid the calling of the RACE reads with MiXCR, one entry per CDR3 protein. The table records around 200,000 distinct CDR3 sequences, 25% to 35% of them present only once. The material was whole blood, obtained in connection with sensitization to the hapten diphenylcyclopropenone (DPC). These receptors were obtained from a woman in her 30s with alopecia areata. Some clones in this sample may be carry-over from other donors' samples.

The V gene is TRBV28, the J gene TRBJ2-6; unclear D gene. CDR1 is MDHEN, CDR2 SYDVKM, per germline. The CDR3 consists of 17 residues. The germline V and J ends were trimmed by 5 bases and 2 bases, with 16 bases remaining between them. The CDR3 DNA reads TGTGCCAGCAGTCCCCCGCCGTCGGTGCCTGGGGCCAACGTCCTGACTTTC. Translated, it gives CASSPPPSVPGANVLTF.

The chain combines TRBV29-1 with TRBJ2-1, with D possibly being TRBD2 (5 bases). The CDR3 totals 12 residues. The germline gives CDR1 SQVTM, CDR2 ANQGSEA. Trimming took off 2 bases at V and 8 bases at J, with 10 bases between the two ends. CDR3 DNA sequence: TGCAGCGTTGAAAGGATTAGCGATGAGCAGTTCTTC. Its protein is CSVERISDEQFF.

The rearrangement joins TRBV15 to TRBJ1-4, with D tentatively TRBD1 (5 bases). The CDR3 extends over 13 amino acids. The V end lost 5 bases, the J end lost 6 bases, and 10 bases lay between the germline ends. Germline V gene data show CDR1 as LNHNV and CDR2 as YYDKDF (reference sequence). The CDR3 spells CATSRGGDEKLFF. As DNA, the CDR3 is TGTGCCACCAGCCGCGGGGGAGATGAAAAACTGTTTTTT.

V and J are TRBV6-2 or TRBV6-3 and TRBJ1-1; no reliable D call. Germline loops: CDR1 MNHEY, CDR2 SVGEGT. The CDR3 sequence is 13 residues long. V was trimmed by 2 bases and J by 4 bases, leaving 8 bases between them. The CDR3 DNA reads TGTGCCAGCAGTTACCTGGCAGGCACTGAAGCTTTCTTT. Amino acids: CASSYLAGTEAFF.

The chain carries TRBV3-1 and TRBJ2-1; D remains unclear. The V end was cut by 0 bases, the J end by 10 bases, with 10 bases between. Looked up from germline, CDR1 is LGHDT and CDR2 is YNNKEL (reference sequence). CDR3 size: 13 residues. In DNA form, the CDR3 reads TGTGCCAGCAGCCAAGATAGGCTAAACGAGCAGTTCTTC. Protein: CASSQDRLNEQFF.

The chain carries TRBV6-1 and TRBJ2-1, with 8 nucleotides matching TRBD2. CDR1 is MNHNS and CDR2 is SASEGT in the germline V gene. The CDR3 sequence is 12 residues long. V shed 6 bases, J shed 10 bases, and the junction held 5 bases outside the gene matches. CDR3 amino acids: CASRAGGREQFF. CDR3 in DNA: TGTGCCAGCAGGGCTGGCGGGAGGGAGCAGTTCTTC.

V usage is TRBV6-2 or TRBV6-3 and J usage is TRBJ2-1, with TRBD2 matching 8 bases. This CDR3 has 15 residues. Trimming at V came to 5 bases and at J to 7 bases, leaving 10 bases not matched to a gene. Germline V gives CDR1 MNHEY, CDR2 SVGEGT. The CDR3 spells CASSDGTSGNNEQFF. For the CDR3, the DNA is TGTGCCAGCAGTGACGGGACTAGTGGGAATAATGAGCAGTTCTTC.

This rearrangement joins TRBV7-2 to TRBJ2-3; TRBD2 matches at 11 bases. CDR1 SGHTA and CDR2 FQGNSA come from the germline V gene. J gave up 3 bases and V 4 bases, and 9 bases lay outside the gene matches. This CDR3 is 17 amino acids long. This chain's CDR3 is CASSYCRLAGRTDTQYF. The CDR3 nucleotides read TGTGCCAGCAGCTACTGTAGACTAGCGGGACGGACAGATACGCAGTATTTT.

This chain links TRBV7-2 with TRBJ2-3; D not certain. The V end lost 6 bases, the J end lost 2 bases, and 9 bases lay between the germline ends. Germline-derived CDR1 and CDR2 are SGHTA and FQGNSA. This CDR3 comprises 13 residues. Written as DNA, the CDR3 is TGTGCCAGCAGTCGACCTACCACAGATACGCAGTATTTT. The encoded protein is CASSRPTTDTQYF.

There are many counts of this clonotype. The genes are TRBV28 and TRBJ1-5; TRBD1 might be the D (6 bases). The CDR3 runs to 15 residues. V shed 3 bases and J shed 2 bases, with 11 bases lying between them. Germline V gene data show CDR1 as MDHEN and CDR2 as SYDVKM. This chain's CDR3 is CASSLSGAGNQPQHF. CDR3 nucleotide sequence: TGTGCCAGCAGTTTGTCAGGGGCTGGCAATCAGCCCCAGCATTTT.

This clonotype was found a few times. This chain links TRBV27 with TRBJ1-1, with a possible D match to TRBD1 (5 bases). Germline lookup yields CDR1 MNHEY and CDR2 SMNVEV (reference sequence). Trimming took 6 bases from V and 0 from J, leaving 8 bases between them. The CDR3 sequence is 13 residues long. CDR3 DNA sequence: TGTGCCAGCAGGGGGGAGATGAACACTGAAGCTTTCTTT. Its translation is CASRGEMNTEAFF.

Ten or more counts support this clonotype. CDR3 nucleotides: TGTGCCAGCACCCAAACTAGCGGGAATTTGTTCTTC. Its translation: CASTQTSGNLFF. V and J are TRBV6-5 and TRBJ2-1; 10 bases map to TRBD2. The junction had 9 bases not matched to a gene; V was cut back by 7 bases and J by 15 bases. CDR3 length: 12 residues. CDR1 is MNHEY and CDR2 is SVGAGI in the germline V gene.

The CDR3: CASSKLGQGKNIQYF. The CDR3 DNA reads TGTGCCAGCAGCAAATTGGGACAGGGCAAAAACATTCAGTACTTC. The chain has TRBV9 and TRBJ2-4, with 9 bases identical to TRBD1. In germline, CDR1 is SGDLS, CDR2 YYNGEE. CDR3 length: 15 amino acids. V trimming: 4 bases; J trimming: 3 bases; junction bases outside the gene matches: 5.

The rearrangement links TRBV20-1 to TRBJ2-5; perhaps TRBD2 as D (6 bases). The germline gives CDR1 DFQATT, CDR2 SNEGSKA (reference sequence). The CDR3 is 15 amino acids. V was shortened by 0 bases and J by 2 bases, with 13 bases between the two germline ends. CDR3 coding DNA: TGCAGTGCTAGAGATTTGCGGGGAGATCAAGAGACCCAGTACTTC. Amino acids: CSARDLRGDQETQYF.

The rearrangement uses TRBV6-1 and TRBJ1-1; a possible D gene is TRBD1 (6 bases). The length of the CDR3 is 13 residues. The germline V gene has CDR1 MNHNS and CDR2 SASEGT. Trimming removed 5 bases at V and 3 bases at J, with 10 bases between. DNA for the CDR3: TGTGCCAGCAGTTGGGGGCGCGACACTGAAGCTTTCTTT. Translating it yields CASSWGRDTEAFF.

This chain connects TRBV2 to TRBJ1-2; 10 bases are a match to TRBD1. The CDR3 has 14 residues. With V trimmed by 4 bases and J by 5 bases, 4 bases remained unmatched. CDR1 is SNHLY and CDR2 is FYNNEI in the germline V gene. CDR3 amino acids: CASSVGTGAYGYTF. The CDR3 DNA reads TGTGCCAGCAGTGTCGGGACAGGGGCTTATGGCTACACCTTC.

The gene calls are TRBV20-1 and TRBJ2-3; 13 bases line up with TRBD2. There are 17 residues in the CDR3. Losses at the gene ends were 3 bases for V and 5 bases for J; bases not matched to a gene: 11. Germline lookup yields CDR1 DFQATT and CDR2 SNEGSKA (reference sequence). The CDR3 reads CSASTSGRASSQDTQYF. DNA for the CDR3: TGCAGTGCTAGCACTAGCGGGAGGGCCTCGAGTCAAGATACGCAGTATTTT.

This chain links TRBV28 with TRBJ2-7; D tentatively fits TRBD1 or TRBD2 (5 bases each). The CDR3 is 14 amino acids. From germline, CDR1 is MDHEN and CDR2 SYDVKM. V was trimmed by 6 bases and J by 0 bases, leaving 12 bases between them. The CDR3 loop reads CASSQTGPSYEQYF. CDR3 DNA sequence: TGTGCCAGCAGCCAGACGGGACCCTCCTACGAGCAGTACTTC.

The chain is built from TRBV28 and TRBJ2-7; 7 nucleotides agree with TRBD2. Trimming removed 7 bases from V and 4 bases from J; junction bases left unmatched: 10. The CDR3 runs to 14 residues. The germline gives CDR1 MDHEN, CDR2 SYDVKM. CDR3 DNA sequence: TGTGCCAGCACCGAATCCAGCGGGATATACGAGCAGTACTTC. Translating gives CASTESSGIYEQYF.

The gene calls are TRBV29-1 and TRBJ1-1, with 10 bases that match TRBD1. This CDR3 is built from 13 residues. V was pared by 7 bases and J by 1 base, with 3 bases of the junction left unmatched. The germline V gene encodes CDR1 SQVTM and CDR2 ANQGSEA. CDR3 protein: CSGGTGANTEAFF. The CDR3 region has the DNA TGCAGCGGGGGGACAGGGGCGAACACTGAAGCTTTCTTT.

The chain combines TRBV11-2 with TRBJ2-3; 8 nucleotides agree with TRBD2. This CDR3 is built from 15 residues. Germline lookup yields CDR1 SGHAT and CDR2 FQNNGV. The trim removed 5 bases at V and 3 bases at J, leaving 7 bases unmatched. The CDR3 region is CASSNTGLATDTQYF. CDR3 bases: TGTGCCAGCAGCAACACAGGACTAGCAACAGATACGCAGTATTTT.

This clonotype has only a few counts. V usage is TRBV28 and J usage is TRBJ2-7; no definite D call. The germline V gene encodes CDR1 MDHEN and CDR2 SYDVKM. Between the trimmed V and J ends, which lost 3 bases and 3 bases, there was a span of 18 bases. This CDR3 spans 16 amino acids. The CDR3 bases are TGTGCCAGCAGTTTGGTGGTCGCACAGTTGAACTACGAGCAGTACTTC. Encoded protein: CASSLVVAQLNYEQYF.

This sequence joins TRBV7-2 and TRBJ1-1, with TRBD1 identical over 10 bases. The J segment lost 1 base and the V segment lost 5 bases, leaving 10 bases of the junction unmatched. This CDR3 region has 17 residues. Germline V gene sequence: CDR1 SGHTA, CDR2 FQGNSA. This CDR3 reads CASSTSPGTGANTEAFF. In DNA form, the CDR3 reads TGTGCCAGCAGCACTAGCCCCGGGACAGGGGCGAACACTGAAGCTTTCTTT.